A single sample is the source of the 18 T cell receptor beta chains below, sequenced in a study of Graves' ophthalmopathy and Graves' hyperthyroidism (dated by TCRdb to about 2018). The instrument given in TCRdb is Illumina HiSeq 2000. For repertoire sequencing, the TCR beta CDR3 regions were amplified from RNA transcripts. The first round was an RT-PCR using HTBI primers with the Qiagen OneStep RT-PCR kit, and this first round was followed by a second-round multiplex PCR, then size selection and purification. The public reads were quality trimmed at Q25 with fastp and then assembled into clones with MiXCR by TCRdb, keeping productive beta chains. Each CDR3 protein gets just one entry, which takes the most common genes and DNA from the rows behind it. The sample yields 600,000 to 650,000 distinct CDR3 sequences; 22% were counted once. The ten largest make up around 6.5% of the sample. Sequencing was done on a sample of peripheral blood. These receptor sequences come from a woman under 30 with stable Graves' hyperthyroidism. Some clones in this sample may be carry-over from other donors' samples. Donor details come from another sample of the same person, matched by shared clones.

This clonotype was seen ten or more times. This chain connects TRBV6-5 to TRBJ1-1; D is unclear. Trimming took 0 bases from V and 6 from J, leaving 8 bases between them. This CDR3 region has 13 residues. Germline V gives CDR1 MNHEY, CDR2 SVGAGI. Here the CDR3 reads CASSYSGGAEAFF. CDR3 DNA: TGTGCCAGCAGTTACTCGGGTGGCGCTGAAGCTTTCTTT.

This clonotype showed up many times. V is TRBV20-1 and J is TRBJ1-5; D ambiguous. The CDR3 runs to 12 residues. The germline V gene encodes CDR1 DFQATT and CDR2 SNEGSKA (reference sequence). V lost 0 bases, J lost 10 bases, and 10 bases lay in between. CDR3 protein: CSARDRRGPQHF. In DNA, the CDR3 is TGCAGTGCTAGAGATCGGAGAGGACCCCAGCATTTT.

This clonotype was detected only a few times. This chain uses TRBV4-1 with TRBJ1-2; perhaps TRBD1 as D (5 bases). Trimming stripped 0 bases from V and 6 bases from J, with 17 bases between. CDR3 length: 16 residues. Germline CDR1 is MGHRA and CDR2 is YSYEKL. The CDR3 loop is CASSQEPHAGGNGYTF. The CDR3 nucleotides are TGCGCCAGCAGCCAAGAGCCTCACGCGGGGGGTAATGGCTACACCTTC.

V and J are TRBV5-1 and TRBJ2-7; 7 bases are a match to TRBD2. V lost 1 base to trimming and J lost 2 bases; unmatched junction nucleotides: 6. Germline V lookup: CDR1 SGHRS, CDR2 YFSETQ. This CDR3 contains 15 residues. The CDR3 DNA sequence: TGCGCCAGCAGCTTGATCGCTAGCGGAGCCTACGAGCAGTACTTC. Translated, it gives CASSLIASGAYEQYF. Combining the CDR3 with reference TRBV5-1 and TRBJ2-7 gives the whole variable domain KAGVTQTPRYLIKTRGQQVTLSCSPISGHRSVSWYQQTPGQGLQFLFEYFSETQRNKGNFPGRFSGRQFSNSRSEMNVSTLELGDSALYLCASSLIASGAYEQYFGPGTRLTVT.

The chain couples TRBV7-8 to TRBJ2-7, with 11 bases lining up with TRBD2. Germline V CDR1 and CDR2: SGHVS, FQNEAQ. V gave up 0 bases and J gave up 6 bases; unmatched junction bases: 10. CDR3 size: 17 residues. CDR3 coding DNA: TGTGCCAGCAGCTTAGCGGTAGCGGGAGGGCCGGAGGGCGAGCAGTACTTC. Translated, it gives CASSLAVAGGPEGEQYF. Drawing the rest from reference TRBV7-8 and TRBJ2-7, the complete variable domain is GAGVSQSPRYKVAKRGQDVALRCDPISGHVSLFWYQQALGQGPEFLTYFQNEAQLDKSGLPSDRFFAERPEGSVSTLKIQRTQQEDSAVYLCASSLAVAGGPEGEQYFGPGTRLTVT.

The chain joins TRBV18 to TRBJ1-1; D might be TRBD1 (6 bases). This CDR3 comprises 16 residues. V shed 0 bases and J shed 3 bases, with 14 bases lying between them. From germline, CDR1 is KGHSH and CDR2 LQKENI. The CDR3 nucleotides are TGTGCCAGCTCACCACCGACGGGGGGCCCGTACACTGAAGCTTTCTTT. Protein: CASSPPTGGPYTEAFF. Using reference TRBV18 and TRBJ1-1 for the parts outside the CDR3, the full variable domain is NAGVMQNPRHLVRRRGQEARLRCSPMKGHSHVYWYRQLPEEGLKFMVYLQKENIIDESGMPKERFSAEFPKEGPSILRIQQVVRGDSAAYFCASSPPTGGPYTEAFFGQGTRLTVV.

This clonotype has ten or more counts. This chain uses TRBV6-2 or TRBV6-3 with TRBJ2-5; 11 nucleotides line up with TRBD2. Germline V gives CDR1 MNHEY, CDR2 SVGEGT. V lost 8 bases and J lost 1; bases outside the gene matches: 9. There are 16 residues in the CDR3. CDR3 region: CASLYRSGGAQETQYF. The CDR3 DNA reads as TGTGCCAGCCTCTACCGTAGCGGGGGGGCCCAAGAGACCCAGTACTTC.

This clonotype was counted at least ten times. The rearrangement uses TRBV7-3 and TRBJ1-2; no clear D gene. V lost 2 bases and J 7 bases, leaving 23 bases between the germline ends. The CDR3 is 17 amino acids. CDR1 is SGHTA, CDR2 FQGTGA, per germline. CDR3 sequence: CASSLGGSSGVLTGYTF. CDR3 nucleotide sequence: TGTGCCAGCAGCTTAGGAGGCAGTTCCGGGGTACTGACTGGCTACACCTTC.

In its sample, this clonotype was seen many times. V is TRBV6-1 and J is TRBJ2-7; D is unresolved. The V and J ends lost 11 bases and 2 bases respectively, with 16 bases between them. The CDR3 totals 13 residues. Germline assignment: CDR1 MNHNS and CDR2 SASEGT. CDR3 sequence: CASHPDLTYEQYF. The CDR3 bases are TGTGCCTCACACCCGGATCTCACCTACGAGCAGTACTTC.

This clonotype has at least ten counts. The genes are TRBV12-3 or TRBV12-4 and TRBJ1-1; D is perhaps TRBD1 (6 bases). The CDR3 extends over 14 amino acids. V was pared by 11 bases and J by 1 base, with 17 bases between. CDR3 in amino acids: CAAGGGQRNTEAFF. The CDR3 DNA reads TGTGCCGCTGGGGGGGGACAAAGGAACACTGAAGCTTTCTTT.

This clonotype was counted many times. The rearrangement links TRBV6-1 to TRBJ2-5; D remains unclear. The CDR3 consists of 13 residues. Per the germline V gene, CDR1 is MNHNS and CDR2 is SASEGT. V was shortened by 4 bases and J by 5 bases, with 11 bases between the two germline ends. The CDR3 sequence: CASSVGSLETQYF. DNA of the CDR3: TGTGCCAGCAGTGTAGGGTCTTTGGAGACCCAGTACTTC.

On this clonotype itself: A read error is possible here, since a much larger clone lies one base away. The CDR3 DNA sequence: TGCAGCGTTGAAATGGGGGACAGGGGTTGTATTAGGCAGTACTTC. Translation gives CSVEMGDRGCIRQYF. The rearrangement uses TRBV29-1 and TRBJ2-7; 10 nucleotides align to TRBD1. J gave up 9 bases and V 2 bases, and 13 bases lay outside the gene matches. From germline, CDR1 is SQVTM and CDR2 ANQGSEA. This CDR3 comprises 15 residues.

Many counts were recorded for this clonotype. The chain employs TRBV18 and TRBJ2-5, with D possibly matching TRBD2 (6 bases). The V and J ends lost 1 base and 5 bases respectively, with 11 bases between them. The germline V gene encodes CDR1 KGHSH and CDR2 LQKENI. CDR3 size: 14 residues. CDR3 nucleotides: TGTGCCAGCTCACCACGCCCGGAGGGGGAGACCCAGTACTTC. Translation: CASSPRPEGETQYF.

This clonotype showed up many times. This chain uses TRBV5-1 with TRBJ1-1; TRBD1 agrees at 8 bases. The trim removed 4 bases at V and 5 bases at J, leaving 7 bases unmatched. This CDR3 spans 14 amino acids. Germline V gene data show CDR1 as SGHRS and CDR2 as YFSETQ. The CDR3 loop is CASSTSGTGTEAFF. In DNA, the CDR3 is TGCGCCAGCAGCACGTCCGGGACAGGAACTGAAGCTTTCTTT.

At least ten counts were recorded for this clonotype. The genes are TRBV19 and TRBJ2-2; D unresolved. The CDR3 runs to 15 residues. Germline lookup yields CDR1 LNHDA and CDR2 SQIVND (reference sequence). V was shortened by 5 bases and J by 0 bases, with 10 bases between the two germline ends. DNA of the CDR3: TGTGCCAGTAGTCCTGTAACATCGAACACCGGGGAGCTGTTTTTT. It translates to CASSPVTSNTGELFF.

This clonotype was detected a few times. The rearrangement joins TRBV29-1 to TRBJ2-4; 8 bases are a match to TRBD1. The CDR3 spans 13 residues. Germline CDR1 reads SQVTM; CDR2 reads ANQGSEA. The V segment lost 6 bases and the J segment 3 bases; nucleotides outside the gene matches: 4. The CDR3 spells CSVGQGIKNIQYF. The CDR3 DNA is TGCAGCGTCGGACAGGGCATCAAAAACATTCAGTACTTC.

The rearrangement links TRBV27 to TRBJ1-1, with TRBD1 identical over 7 bases. This CDR3 comprises 15 residues. Losses at the gene ends were 5 bases for V and 3 bases for J; bases not matched to a gene: 9. Per germline, CDR1 MNHEY and CDR2 SMNVEV (reference sequence). The CDR3 DNA sequence: TGTGCCAGCAGTCGGGACAGCTTGCCCCACACTGAAGCTTTCTTT. It encodes CASSRDSLPHTEAFF.

This clonotype has at least ten counts. This chain connects TRBV7-2 to TRBJ2-7; the D is unclear. CDR3 length: 16 amino acids. Trimming removed 4 bases from V and 3 bases from J, with 19 bases in between. In germline, CDR1 is SGHTA, CDR2 FQGNSA. CDR3 DNA sequence: TGTGCCAGCAGCTCAAACAGTCGAACGCGGAACTACGAGCAGTACTTC. It yields the protein CASSSNSRTRNYEQYF. Supplemented by reference TRBV7-2 and TRBJ2-7, the full variable domain reads GAGVSQSPSNKVTEKGKDVELRCDPISGHTALYWYRQSLGQGLEFLIYFQGNSAPDKSGLPSDRFSAERTGGSVSTLTIQRTQQEDSAVYLCASSSNSRTRNYEQYFGPGTRLTVT.